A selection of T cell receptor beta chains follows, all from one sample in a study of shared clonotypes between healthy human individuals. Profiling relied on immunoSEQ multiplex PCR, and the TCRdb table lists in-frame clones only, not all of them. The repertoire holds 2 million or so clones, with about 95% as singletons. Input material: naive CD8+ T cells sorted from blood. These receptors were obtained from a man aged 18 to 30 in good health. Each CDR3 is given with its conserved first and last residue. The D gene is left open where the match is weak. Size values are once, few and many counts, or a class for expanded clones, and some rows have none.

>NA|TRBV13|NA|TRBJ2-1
CASSSMVDEQFF
TGTGCCAGCAGTTCTATGGTCGATGAGCAGTTCTTC
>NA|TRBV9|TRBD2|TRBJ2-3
CASSVAAGVSTQYF
TGTGCCAGCAGCGTAGCAGCGGGAGTTTCAACGCAGTATTTT
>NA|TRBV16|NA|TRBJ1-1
CASSRSGFTEAFF
TGTGCCAGCAGCCGCAGTGGGTTCACTGAAGCTTTCTTT
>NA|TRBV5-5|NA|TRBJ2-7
CASSRPSYEQYF
TGTGCCAGCAGTAGGCCCTCCTACGAGCAGTACTTC
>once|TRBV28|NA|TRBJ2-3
CASSLSEGTQYF
TGTGCCAGCAGTTTGTCGGAAGGTACGCAGTATTTT
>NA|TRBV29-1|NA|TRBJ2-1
CSVYSFTYNEQFF
TGCAGCGTTTACAGCTTTACCTACAATGAGCAGTTCTTC
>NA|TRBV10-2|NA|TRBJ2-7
CASRWEGVAEQYF
TGCGCCAGCAGGTGGGAGGGGGTAGCCGAGCAGTACTTC
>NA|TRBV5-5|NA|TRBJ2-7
CASSLGTGPAYEQYF
TGTGCCAGCAGCTTGGGTACGGGACCGGCCTACGAGCAGTACTTC
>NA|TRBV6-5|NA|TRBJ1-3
CASSYDSSSGNTIYF
TGTGCCAGCAGTTACGACAGCAGCTCTGGAAACACCATATATTTT
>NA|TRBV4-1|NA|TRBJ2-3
CASSQEGPSTDTQYF
TGCGCCAGCAGCCAAGAGGGACCGAGCACAGATACGCAGTATTTT
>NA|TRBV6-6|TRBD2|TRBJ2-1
CASSDPSGTQFF
TGTGCCAGCAGTGACCCTAGCGGTACTCAGTTCTTC
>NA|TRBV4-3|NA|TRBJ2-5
CASSQAPWREETQYF
TGCGCCAGCAGCCAAGCTCCTTGGCGGGAAGAGACCCAGTACTTC
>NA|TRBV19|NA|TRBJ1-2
CASSIGPDPLYGYTF
TGTGCCAGTAGTATAGGGCCAGACCCGCTCTATGGCTACACCTTC
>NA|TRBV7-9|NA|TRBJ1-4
CASSSGTPQTSFEKLFF
TGTGCCAGCAGCTCCGGGACACCTCAAACCTCATTTGAAAAACTGTTTTTT
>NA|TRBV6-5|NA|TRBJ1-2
CASSYSTEDYGYTF
TGTGCCAGCAGTTACTCGACGGAGGACTATGGCTACACCTTC
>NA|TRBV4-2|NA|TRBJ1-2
CASSQDLGGGYTF
TGTGCCAGCAGCCAAGATTTGGGTGGCGGCTACACCTTC
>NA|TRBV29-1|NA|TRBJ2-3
CSVPTGYGTDTQYF
TGCAGCGTACCGACAGGTTATGGCACAGATACGCAGTATTTT
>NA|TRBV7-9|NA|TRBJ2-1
CASSLAAGFEQFF
TGTGCCAGCAGCTTAGCAGCGGGCTTTGAGCAGTTCTTC
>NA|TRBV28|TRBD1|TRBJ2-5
CATIQGAEETQYF
TGTGCCACCATTCAGGGGGCGGAAGAGACCCAGTACTTC
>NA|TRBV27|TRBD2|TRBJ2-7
CASSGAAERGAYEQYF
TGTGCCAGCAGTGGTGCCGCCGAGCGGGGAGCCTACGAGCAGTACTTC
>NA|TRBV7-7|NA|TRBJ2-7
CASSPTGSSYEQYF
TGTGCTAGCAGCCCCACAGGGTCCTCCTACGAGCAGTACTTC
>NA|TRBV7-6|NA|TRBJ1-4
CASSPDRFNEKLFF
TGTGCCAGCAGCCCGGACAGATTTAATGAAAAACTGTTTTTT
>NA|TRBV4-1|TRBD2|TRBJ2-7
CASSQEVSLAGSYEQYF
TGCGCCAGCAGCCAAGAAGTTAGTCTAGCGGGATCCTACGAGCAGTACTTC
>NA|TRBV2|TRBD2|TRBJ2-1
CASTPGTSTYNEQFF
TGTGCCAGCACCCCCGGGACTAGTACCTACAATGAGCAGTTCTTC
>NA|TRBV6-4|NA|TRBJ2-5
CASSDYLQYQYQETQYF
TGTGCCAGCAGTGACTACCTACAGTATCAGTACCAAGAGACCCAGTACTTC
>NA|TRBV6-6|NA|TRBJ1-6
CAKTQGQSPLHF
TGTGCCAAAACGCAGGGGCAGTCACCCCTCCACTTT
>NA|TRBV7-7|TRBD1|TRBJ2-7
CASSSGTGSSYEQYF
TGTGCTAGCAGCTCCGGGACAGGGAGCTCCTACGAGCAGTACTTC
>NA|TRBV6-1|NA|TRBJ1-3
CASTNRGAGNTIYF
TGTGCCAGCACTAATCGGGGGGCTGGAAACACCATATATTTT
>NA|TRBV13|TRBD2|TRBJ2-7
CASSVAGGPGEQYF
TGTGCCAGCAGCGTAGCGGGAGGGCCGGGTGAGCAGTACTTC
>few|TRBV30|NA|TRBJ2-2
CAWIKPMGTGELFF
TGTGCCTGGATTAAACCTATGGGGACCGGGGAGCTGTTTTTT
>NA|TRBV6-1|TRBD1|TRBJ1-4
CASSEFGGGVKLFF
TGTGCCAGCAGTGAATTTGGAGGGGGCGTAAAACTGTTTTTT
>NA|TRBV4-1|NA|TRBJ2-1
CASSQGRGPNNEQFF
TGCGCCAGCAGCCAAGGGAGGGGCCCTAACAATGAGCAGTTCTTC
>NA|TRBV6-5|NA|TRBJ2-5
CASSSQETQYF
TGTGCCAGCAGTTCCCAAGAGACCCAGTACTTC
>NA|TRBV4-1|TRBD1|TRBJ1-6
CASSQDLKGPGQGNSPLHF
TGCGCCAGCAGCCAAGATCTTAAGGGACCGGGACAGGGAAATTCACCCCTCCACTTT
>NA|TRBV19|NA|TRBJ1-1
CASSMGRLETEAFF
TGTGCCAGTAGTATGGGGAGACTCGAAACTGAAGCTTTCTTT
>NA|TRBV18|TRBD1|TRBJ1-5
CASSLDRAGNQPQHF
TGTGCCAGCTCGTTAGACAGGGCCGGCAATCAGCCCCAGCATTTT
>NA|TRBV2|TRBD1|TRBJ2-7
CASSQGALYEQYF
TGTGCCAGCAGCCAGGGGGCTCTCTACGAGCAGTACTTC
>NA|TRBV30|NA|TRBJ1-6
CAWMGIYNSPLHF
TGTGCCTGGATGGGTATCTATAATTCACCCCTCCACTTT
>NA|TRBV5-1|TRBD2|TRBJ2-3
CASSSGTSGGDTQYF
TGCGCCAGCAGCTCAGGGACTAGCGGGGGAGATACGCAGTATTTT
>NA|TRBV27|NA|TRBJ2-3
CASSSFNTDTQYF
TGTGCCAGCAGTTCATTTAATACAGATACGCAGTATTTT
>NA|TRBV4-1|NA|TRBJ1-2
CASSQGTDIHGYTF
TGCGCCAGCAGCCAAGGAACGGATATACATGGCTACACCTTC
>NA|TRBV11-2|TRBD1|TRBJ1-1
CASSLGQLMNTEAFF
TGTGCCAGCAGCTTGGGACAGCTCATGAACACTGAAGCTTTCTTT
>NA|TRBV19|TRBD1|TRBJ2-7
CASSPGQGIYEQYF
TGTGCCAGTAGTCCGGGACAGGGGATCTACGAGCAGTACTTC
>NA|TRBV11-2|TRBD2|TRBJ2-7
CASSFEAGVTYEQYF
TGTGCCAGCAGCTTTGAAGCGGGAGTGACCTACGAGCAGTACTTC
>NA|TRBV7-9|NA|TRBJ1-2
CASSGDTSEYYVSYTF
TGTGCCAGCAGCGGGGACACCTCCGAATACTATGTAAGCTACACCTTC
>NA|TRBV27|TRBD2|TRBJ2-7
CASRGLAEHYEQYF
TGTGCCAGCAGGGGACTAGCGGAACACTACGAGCAGTACTTC
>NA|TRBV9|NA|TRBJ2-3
CASTLTGLRADTQYF
TGTGCCAGCACCCTAACGGGACTCAGGGCAGATACGCAGTATTTT
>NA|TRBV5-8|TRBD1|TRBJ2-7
CASSWTGGDEQYF
TGTGCCAGCAGCTGGACAGGGGGCGACGAGCAGTACTTC
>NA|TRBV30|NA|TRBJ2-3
CAWSGGSGTDTQYF
TGTGCCTGGAGTGGGGGTAGCGGCACAGATACGCAGTATTTT
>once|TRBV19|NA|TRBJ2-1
CASSIGPTGRLDNEQFF
TGTGCCAGTAGTATAGGCCCCACAGGGCGTTTGGACAATGAGCAGTTCTTC
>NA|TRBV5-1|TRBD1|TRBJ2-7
CASSLEDREYEQYF
TGCGCCAGCAGCTTGGAGGACAGGGAATACGAGCAGTACTTC
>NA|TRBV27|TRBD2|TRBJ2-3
CATGLGSTDTQYF
TGTGCCACCGGACTAGGTTCGACAGATACGCAGTATTTT
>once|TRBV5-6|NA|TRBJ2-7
CASSFMPGIANEQYF
TGTGCCAGCAGCTTTATGCCGGGGATCGCTAACGAGCAGTACTTC
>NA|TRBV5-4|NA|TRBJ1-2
CASSTTGTANYGYTF
TGTGCCAGCAGCACCACCGGGACGGCTAACTATGGCTACACCTTC
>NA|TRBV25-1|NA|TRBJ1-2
CASSRSDYYGYTF
TGTGCCAGCAGTCGATCCGACTACTATGGCTACACCTTC
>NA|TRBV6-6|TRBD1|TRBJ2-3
CASSYPGQGPDTQYF
TGTGCCAGCAGTTACCCGGGACAGGGGCCAGATACGCAGTATTTT
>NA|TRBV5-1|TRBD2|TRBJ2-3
CASSLGGRGTDTQYF
TGCGCCAGCAGCTTGGGCGGGAGAGGTACAGATACGCAGTATTTT
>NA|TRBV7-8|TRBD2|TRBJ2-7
CASSPGTSGTYEQYF
TGTGCCAGCAGCCCCGGGACTAGCGGTACCTACGAGCAGTACTTC
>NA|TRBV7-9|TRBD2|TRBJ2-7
CASSFGTSAHEQYF
TGTGCCAGCAGCTTTGGGACTAGCGCCCACGAGCAGTACTTC